This T cell receptor beta chain was captured by sequencing in a study of T cell changes during pregnancy in multiple sclerosis. Germline trimming cut 3 bases from V and 2 bases from J; bases unmatched to any gene: 2. The germline gives CDR1 SEHNR, CDR2 FQNEAQ (reference sequence). CDR3 length: 14 residues. The assay was immunoSEQ multiplex PCR, and TCRdb's table has in-frame clones only and misses some. The sample lists some 70,000 clones, 91% occurring once. This sequence was found in a female donor with multiple sclerosis, enrolled in a pregnancy study. The V gene is TRBV7-9, the J gene TRBJ2-3; 7 bases align to TRBD2. The input for sequencing was peripheral blood, taken in the first trimester of pregnancy. The CDR3, as DNA: TGTGCCAGCAGCTTGGCGGGGGACACAGATACGCAGTATTTT. Its translation is CASSLAGDTDTQYF.